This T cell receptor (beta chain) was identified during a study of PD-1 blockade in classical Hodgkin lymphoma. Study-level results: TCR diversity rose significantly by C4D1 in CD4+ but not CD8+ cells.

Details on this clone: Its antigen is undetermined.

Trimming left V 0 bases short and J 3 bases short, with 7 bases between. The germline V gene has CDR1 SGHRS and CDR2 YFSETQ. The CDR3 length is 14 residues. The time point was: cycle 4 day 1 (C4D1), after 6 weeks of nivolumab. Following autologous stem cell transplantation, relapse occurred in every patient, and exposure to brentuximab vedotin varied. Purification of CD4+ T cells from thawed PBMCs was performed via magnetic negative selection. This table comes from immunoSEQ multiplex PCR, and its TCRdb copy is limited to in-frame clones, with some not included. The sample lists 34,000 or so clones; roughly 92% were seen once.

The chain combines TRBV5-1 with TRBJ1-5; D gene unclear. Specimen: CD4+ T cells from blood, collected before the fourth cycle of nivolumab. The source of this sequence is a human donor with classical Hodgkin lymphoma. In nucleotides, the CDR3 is TGCGCCAGCAGCTTGGGTGGGAACAATCAGCCCCAGCATTTT. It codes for CASSLGGNNQPQHF.